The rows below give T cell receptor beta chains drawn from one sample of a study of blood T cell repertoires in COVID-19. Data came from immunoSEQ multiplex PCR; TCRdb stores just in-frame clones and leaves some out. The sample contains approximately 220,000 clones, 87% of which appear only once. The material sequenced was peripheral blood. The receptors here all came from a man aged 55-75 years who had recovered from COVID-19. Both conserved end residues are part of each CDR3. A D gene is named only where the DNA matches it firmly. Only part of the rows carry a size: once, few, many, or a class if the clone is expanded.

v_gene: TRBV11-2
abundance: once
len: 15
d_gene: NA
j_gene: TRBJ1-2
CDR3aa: CASSTNHPGPYGYTF
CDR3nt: TGTGCCAGCAGCACCAATCATCCAGGGCCCTATGGCTACACCTTC

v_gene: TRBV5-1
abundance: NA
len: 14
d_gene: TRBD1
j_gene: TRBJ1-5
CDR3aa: CASSSGTGGQPQHF
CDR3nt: TGCGCCAGCAGCTCCGGGACAGGCGGTCAGCCCCAGCATTTT

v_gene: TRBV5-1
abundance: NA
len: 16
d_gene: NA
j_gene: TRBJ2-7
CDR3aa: CASSSTLPGRASEQYF
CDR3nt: TGCGCCAGCAGCTCCACACTCCCGGGGAGAGCGAGCGAGCAGTACTTC

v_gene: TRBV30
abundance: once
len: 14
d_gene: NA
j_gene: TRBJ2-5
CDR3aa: CAWNGGASAETQYF
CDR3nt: TGTGCCTGGAATGGGGGGGCGAGTGCGGAGACCCAGTACTTC

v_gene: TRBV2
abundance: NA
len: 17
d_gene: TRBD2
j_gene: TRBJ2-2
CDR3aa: CASSANGGLAGTGELFF
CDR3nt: TGTGCCAGCAGCGCAAATGGGGGACTAGCGGGTACCGGGGAGCTGTTTTTT

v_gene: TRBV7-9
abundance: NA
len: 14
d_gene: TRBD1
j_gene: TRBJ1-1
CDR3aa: CASSWGQAETEAFF
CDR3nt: TGTGCCAGCAGCTGGGGACAGGCGGAGACTGAAGCTTTCTTT

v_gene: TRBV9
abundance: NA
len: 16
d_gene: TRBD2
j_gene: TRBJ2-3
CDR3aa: CASSDPSGSVGDTQYF
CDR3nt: TGTGCCAGCAGCGATCCTAGCGGGAGTGTTGGAGATACGCAGTATTTT

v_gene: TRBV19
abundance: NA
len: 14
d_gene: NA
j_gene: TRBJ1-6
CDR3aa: CASKPPLRATPLHF
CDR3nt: TGTGCCAGTAAACCGCCCCTCAGGGCAACACCCCTCCACTTT

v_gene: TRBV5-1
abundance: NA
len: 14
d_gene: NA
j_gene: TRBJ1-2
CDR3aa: CASSLERGVYGYTF
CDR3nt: TGCGCCAGCAGCTTGGAACGCGGGGTATATGGCTACACCTTC

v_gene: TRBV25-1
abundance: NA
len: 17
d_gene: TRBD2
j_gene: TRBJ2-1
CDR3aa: CASSEFSTSGSGGEQFF
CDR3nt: TGTGCCAGCAGTGAATTTTCTACTAGCGGGAGCGGTGGGGAGCAGTTCTTC

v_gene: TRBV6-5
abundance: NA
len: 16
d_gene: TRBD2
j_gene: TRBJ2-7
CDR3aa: CASSSPGLAGSYEQYF
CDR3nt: TGTGCCAGCAGTTCCCCGGGACTAGCGGGTTCCTACGAGCAGTACTTC

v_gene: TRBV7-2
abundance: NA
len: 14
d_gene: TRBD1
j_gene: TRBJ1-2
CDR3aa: CASSLTGGADGYTF
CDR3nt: TGTGCCAGCAGCTTGACAGGGGGCGCGGATGGCTACACCTTC

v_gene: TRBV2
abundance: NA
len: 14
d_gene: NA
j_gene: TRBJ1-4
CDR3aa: CASSMGEKVEKLFF
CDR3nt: TGTGCCAGCAGTATGGGAGAGAAGGTCGAAAAACTGTTTTTT

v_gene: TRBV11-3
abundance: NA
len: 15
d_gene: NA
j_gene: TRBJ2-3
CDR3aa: CASSARGGRTDTQYF
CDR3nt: TGTGCCAGCAGCGCCAGGGGTGGGCGCACAGATACGCAGTATTTT

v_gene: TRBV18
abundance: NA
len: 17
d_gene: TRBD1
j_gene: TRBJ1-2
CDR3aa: CASSPGAGTGSNYGYTF
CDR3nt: TGTGCCAGCTCACCAGGGGCCGGGACAGGGTCTAACTATGGCTACACCTTC